This T cell receptor beta chain was observed in a study of cytomegalovirus exposure and HLA in healthy donors. This CDR3 is 15 amino acids long. Per germline, CDR1 WSHSY and CDR2 SAAADI. Between the trimmed V and J ends, which lost 5 bases and 0 bases, there was a span of 11 bases. Primers included in the PCR were 60 Vbeta and 13 Jbeta primers. The repertoire was sequenced with immunoSEQ multiplex PCR; TCRdb's copy has only in-frame clones and lacks some. Counted here are about 77,000 clones, around 78% occurring once; the ten biggest clones make up approximately 4.5%. Specimen: PBMCs. This sequence was found in a man aged 40-55 years in good health and CMV-seronegative. J is TRBJ2-1 and V is TRBV10-2; D unclear. The chain's CDR3 is CASSKIGTSYNEQFF. Here the CDR3 DNA reads TGCGCCAGCAGTAAGATTGGCACCTCCTACAATGAGCAGTTCTTC.